The sequence of this TCR beta chain was determined in a study of shared clonotypes between healthy human individuals. As for the study in general: Each donor's CD4 naive and CD4 memory cells filled three plates apiece, CD8 naive two, and CD8 memory one. Study-level points and caveats: Clonotypes which were not shared had lower generation probabilities than clonotypes that all four donors shared. With a few donors compared, 4.5% to 6.5% of naive CD4 clonotypes were shared.

It was at deep level that the assay was run. This table comes from immunoSEQ multiplex PCR, and its TCRdb copy is limited to in-frame clones, with some not included. Of about 2.1 million clones listed, 93% are singletons. The CDR3 extends over 15 amino acids. Germline CDR1 is MNHNY and CDR2 is SVGAGI (reference sequence). V lost 6 bases and J lost 4; bases outside the gene matches: 10. A remark on this clone: The target antigen is unknown.

The naive CD8 fraction comprised CD45RO-negative cells positively selected for CCR7 and excluded terminally differentiated effector memory CD45RA+ cells. The sequence was obtained from a man between 18 and 35 years old in good health. Some clones in this sample may be carry-over from other donors' samples. The sample comprised naive CD8+ T cells from PBMCs. This chain links TRBV6-6 with TRBJ2-3; 7 positions agree with TRBD2. CDR3 in DNA: TGTGCCAGCAGGCTACTAGGCGGGAGCCCAGATACGCAGTATTTT. Its protein product is CASRLLGGSPDTQYF.